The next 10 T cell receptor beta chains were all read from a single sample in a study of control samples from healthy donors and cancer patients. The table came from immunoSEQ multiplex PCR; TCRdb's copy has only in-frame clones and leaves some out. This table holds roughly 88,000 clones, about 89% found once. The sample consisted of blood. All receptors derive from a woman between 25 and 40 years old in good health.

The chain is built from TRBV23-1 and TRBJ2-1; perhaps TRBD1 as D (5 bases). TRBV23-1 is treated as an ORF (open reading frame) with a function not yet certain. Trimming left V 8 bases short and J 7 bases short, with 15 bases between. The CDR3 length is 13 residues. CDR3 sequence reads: CASPGPPGNEQFF. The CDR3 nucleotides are TGCGCCAGCCCCGGGCCCCCAGGGAATGAGCAGTTCTTC.

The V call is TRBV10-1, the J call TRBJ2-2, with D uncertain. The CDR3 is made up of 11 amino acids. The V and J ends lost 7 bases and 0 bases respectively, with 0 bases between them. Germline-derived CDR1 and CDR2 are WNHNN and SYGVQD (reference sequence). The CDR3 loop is CASTNTGELFF. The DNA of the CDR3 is TGCGCCAGCACGAACACCGGGGAGCTGTTTTTT.

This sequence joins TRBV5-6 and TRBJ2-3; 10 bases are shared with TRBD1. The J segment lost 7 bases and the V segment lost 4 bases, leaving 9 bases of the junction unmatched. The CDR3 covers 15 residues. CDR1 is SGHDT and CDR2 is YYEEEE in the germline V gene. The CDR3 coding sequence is TGTGCCAGCAGCACAGACAGGGGGCCGCGAAATACGCAGTATTTT. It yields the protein CASSTDRGPRNTQYF. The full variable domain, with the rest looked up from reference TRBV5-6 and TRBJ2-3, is DAGVTQSPTHLIKTRGQQVTLRCSPKSGHDTVSWYQQALGQGPQFIFQYYEEEERQRGNFPDRFSGHQFPNYSSELNVNALLLGDSALYLCASSTDRGPRNTQYFGPGTRLTVL.

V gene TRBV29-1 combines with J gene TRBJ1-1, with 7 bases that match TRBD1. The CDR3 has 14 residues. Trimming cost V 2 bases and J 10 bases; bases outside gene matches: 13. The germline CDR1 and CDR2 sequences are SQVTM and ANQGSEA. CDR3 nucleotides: TGCAGCGTTGAATTAGGGGGCGGGACGGCGGGAGCTTTCTTT. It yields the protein CSVELGGGTAGAFF.

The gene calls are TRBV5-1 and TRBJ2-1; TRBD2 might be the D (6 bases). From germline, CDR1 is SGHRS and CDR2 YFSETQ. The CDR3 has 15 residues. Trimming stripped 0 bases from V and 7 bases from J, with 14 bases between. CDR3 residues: CASSLVVREQNEQFF. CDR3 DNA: TGCGCCAGCAGCTTGGTTGTACGGGAGCAGAATGAGCAGTTCTTC.

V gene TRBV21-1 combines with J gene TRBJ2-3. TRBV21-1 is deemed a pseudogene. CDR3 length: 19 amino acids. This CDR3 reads CASSFSSPEAIYNRDTQYF. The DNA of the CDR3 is TGTGCCAGCAGCTTCTCAAGTCCAGAAGCTATATACAACCGAGATACGCAGTATTTT.

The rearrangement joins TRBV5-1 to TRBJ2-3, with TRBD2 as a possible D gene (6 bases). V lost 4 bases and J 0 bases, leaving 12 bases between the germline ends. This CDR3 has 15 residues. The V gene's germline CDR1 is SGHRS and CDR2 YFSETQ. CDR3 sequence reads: CASSPSGRSTDTQYF. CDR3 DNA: TGCGCCAGCAGCCCCAGCGGGCGGAGCACAGATACGCAGTATTTT.

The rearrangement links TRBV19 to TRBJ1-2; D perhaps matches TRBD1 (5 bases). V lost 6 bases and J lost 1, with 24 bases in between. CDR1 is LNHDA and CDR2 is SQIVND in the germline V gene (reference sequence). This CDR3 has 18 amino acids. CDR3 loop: CASRTSQIPGRNNYGYTF. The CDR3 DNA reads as TGTGCCAGTAGAACATCCCAGATTCCGGGACGGAATAACTATGGCTACACCTTC.

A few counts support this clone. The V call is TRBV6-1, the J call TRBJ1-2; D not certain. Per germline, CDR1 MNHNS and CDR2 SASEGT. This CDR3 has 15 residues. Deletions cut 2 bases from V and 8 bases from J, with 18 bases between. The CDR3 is CASSEHTHGGRGYTF. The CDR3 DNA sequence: TGTGCCAGCAGTGAACATACCCACGGCGGGCGGGGCTACACCTTC.

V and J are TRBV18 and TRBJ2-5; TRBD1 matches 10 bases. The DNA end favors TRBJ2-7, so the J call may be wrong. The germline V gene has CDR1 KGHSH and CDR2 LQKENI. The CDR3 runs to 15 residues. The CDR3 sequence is CASSPSGQGSNEQYF. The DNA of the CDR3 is TGTGCCAGCTCACCCTCGGGACAGGGGAGCAACGAGCAGTACTTC.